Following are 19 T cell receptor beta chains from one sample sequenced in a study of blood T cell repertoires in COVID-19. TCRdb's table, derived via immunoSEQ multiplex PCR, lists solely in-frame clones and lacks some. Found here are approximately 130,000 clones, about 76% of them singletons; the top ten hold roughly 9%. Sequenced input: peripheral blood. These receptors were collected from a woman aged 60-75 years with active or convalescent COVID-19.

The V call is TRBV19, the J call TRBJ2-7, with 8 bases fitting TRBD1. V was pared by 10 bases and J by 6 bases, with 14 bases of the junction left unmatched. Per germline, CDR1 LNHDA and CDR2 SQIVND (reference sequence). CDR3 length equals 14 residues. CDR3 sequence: CAIREKGQVSEQYV. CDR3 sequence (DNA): TGTGCCATCAGAGAAAAGGGACAGGTAAGCGAGCAGTACGTC.

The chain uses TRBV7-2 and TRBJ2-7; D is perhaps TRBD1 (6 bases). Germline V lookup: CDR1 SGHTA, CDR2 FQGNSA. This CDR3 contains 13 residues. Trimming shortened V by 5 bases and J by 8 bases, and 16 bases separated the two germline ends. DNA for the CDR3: TGTGCCAGCAGCAGTGTAACAGGGATAAAGCAGTACGTC. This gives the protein CASSSVTGIKQYV.

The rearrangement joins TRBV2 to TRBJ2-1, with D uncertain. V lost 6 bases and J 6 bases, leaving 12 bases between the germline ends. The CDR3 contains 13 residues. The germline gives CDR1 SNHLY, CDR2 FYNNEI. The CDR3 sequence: CASSELPPNEQFF. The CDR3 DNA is TGTGCCAGCAGCGAACTACCCCCCAATGAGCAGTTCTTC.

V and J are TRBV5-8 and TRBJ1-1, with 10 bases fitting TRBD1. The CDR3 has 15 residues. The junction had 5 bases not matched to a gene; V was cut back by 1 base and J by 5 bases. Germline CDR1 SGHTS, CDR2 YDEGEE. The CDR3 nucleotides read TGTGCCAGCAGCTTGAGACAGGGGGCCTGGACTGAAGCTTTCTTT. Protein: CASSLRQGAWTEAFF. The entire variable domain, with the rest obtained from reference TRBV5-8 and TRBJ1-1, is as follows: EAGVTQSPTHLIKTRGQQATLRCSPISGHTSVYWYQQALGLGLQFLLWYDEGEERNRGNFPPRFSGRQFPNYSSELNVNALELEDSALYLCASSLRQGAWTEAFFGQGTRLTVV.

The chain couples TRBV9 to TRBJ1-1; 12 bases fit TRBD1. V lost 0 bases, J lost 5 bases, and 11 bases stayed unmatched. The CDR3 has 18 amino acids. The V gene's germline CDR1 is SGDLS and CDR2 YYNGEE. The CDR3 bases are TGTGCCAGCAGCGTAGGGTCTTGGGACAGGGGGCCGAGGACTGAAGCTTTCTTT. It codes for CASSVGSWDRGPRTEAFF.

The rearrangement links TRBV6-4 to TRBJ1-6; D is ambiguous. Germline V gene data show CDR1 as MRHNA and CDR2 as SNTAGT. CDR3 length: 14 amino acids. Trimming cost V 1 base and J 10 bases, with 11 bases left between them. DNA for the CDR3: TGTGCCAGCAGTGACTTTCCCGGGGTCTCACCCCTCCACTTT. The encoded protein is CASSDFPGVSPLHF.

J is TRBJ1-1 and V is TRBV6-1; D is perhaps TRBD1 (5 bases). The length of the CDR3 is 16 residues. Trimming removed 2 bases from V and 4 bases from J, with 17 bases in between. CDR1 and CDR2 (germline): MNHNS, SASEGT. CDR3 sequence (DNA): TGTGCCAGCAGTGAACGGGGTGGGGGGGAGGCCACTGAAGCTTTCTTT. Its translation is CASSERGGGEATEAFF.

CDR3 bases: TGTGCCAGCAGTTACGAGGCGGGGGGCTCTACAGATACGCAGTATTTT. Translating it yields CASSYEAGGSTDTQYF. This chain uses TRBV6-5 with TRBJ2-3; TRBD2 matches at 8 bases. This CDR3 is 16 amino acids long. The trim removed 2 bases at V and 3 bases at J, leaving 7 bases unmatched. Germline V gene sequence: CDR1 MNHEY, CDR2 SVGAGI.

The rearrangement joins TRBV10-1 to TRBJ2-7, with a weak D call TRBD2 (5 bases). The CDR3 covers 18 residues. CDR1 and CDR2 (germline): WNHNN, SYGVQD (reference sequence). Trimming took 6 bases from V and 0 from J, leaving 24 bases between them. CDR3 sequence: CASRIRGGISGSSYEQYV. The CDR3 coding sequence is TGCGCCAGCAGAATCCGTGGAGGTATATCTGGCAGCTCCTACGAGCAGTACGTC.

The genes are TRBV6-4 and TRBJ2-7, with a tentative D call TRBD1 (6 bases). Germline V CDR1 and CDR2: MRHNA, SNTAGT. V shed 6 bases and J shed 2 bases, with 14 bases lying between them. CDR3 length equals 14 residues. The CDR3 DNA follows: TGTGCCAGCAGCGGGACACCCACAACCTACGAGCAGTACTTC. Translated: CASSGTPTTYEQYF.

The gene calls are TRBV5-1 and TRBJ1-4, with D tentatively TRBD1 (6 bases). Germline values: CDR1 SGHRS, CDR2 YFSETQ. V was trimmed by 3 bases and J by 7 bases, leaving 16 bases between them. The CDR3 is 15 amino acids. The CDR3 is CASSSGEGGGEKLFF. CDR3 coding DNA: TGCGCCAGCAGCTCCGGGGAGGGAGGGGGTGAAAAACTGTTTTTT.

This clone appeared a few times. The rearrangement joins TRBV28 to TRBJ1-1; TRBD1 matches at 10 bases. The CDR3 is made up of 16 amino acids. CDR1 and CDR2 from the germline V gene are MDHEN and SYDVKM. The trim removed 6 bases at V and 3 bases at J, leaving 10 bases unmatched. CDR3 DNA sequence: TGTGCCAGCAGCCCATTGACAGGGGGCGGGCACACTGAAGCTTTCTTT. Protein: CASSPLTGGGHTEAFF.

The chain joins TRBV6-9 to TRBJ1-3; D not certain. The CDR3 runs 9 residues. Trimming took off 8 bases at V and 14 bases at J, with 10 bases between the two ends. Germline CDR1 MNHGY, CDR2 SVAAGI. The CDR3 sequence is CASVSYLYF. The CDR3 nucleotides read TGTGCCAGCGTATCCTACTTATATTTT.

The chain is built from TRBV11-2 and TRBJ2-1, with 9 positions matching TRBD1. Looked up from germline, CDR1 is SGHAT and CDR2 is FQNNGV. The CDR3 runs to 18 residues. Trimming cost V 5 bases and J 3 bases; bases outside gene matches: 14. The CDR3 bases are TGTGCCAGCAGCCGCTGGCACCTGGGACAGGGCGGCTACAATGAGCAGTTCTTC. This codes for CASSRWHLGQGGYNEQFF.

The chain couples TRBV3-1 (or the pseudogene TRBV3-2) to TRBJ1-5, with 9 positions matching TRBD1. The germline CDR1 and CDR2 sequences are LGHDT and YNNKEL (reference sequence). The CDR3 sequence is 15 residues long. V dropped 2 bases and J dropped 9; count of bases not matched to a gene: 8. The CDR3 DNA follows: TGTGCCAGCAGCCAATCACAGGGGGCCCAATGGCCCCAGCATTTT. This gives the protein CASSQSQGAQWPQHF.

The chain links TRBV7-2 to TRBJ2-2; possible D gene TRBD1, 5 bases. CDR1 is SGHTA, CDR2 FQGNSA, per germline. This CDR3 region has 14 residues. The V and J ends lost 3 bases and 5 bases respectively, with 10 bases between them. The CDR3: CASSFASGTGELFF. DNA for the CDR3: TGTGCCAGCAGCTTTGCGTCAGGGACCGGGGAGCTGTTTTTT.

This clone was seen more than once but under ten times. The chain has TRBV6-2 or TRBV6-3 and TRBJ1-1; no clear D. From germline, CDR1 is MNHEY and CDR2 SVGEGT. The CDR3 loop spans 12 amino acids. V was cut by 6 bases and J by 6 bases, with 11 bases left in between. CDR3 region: CASSARGAEAFF. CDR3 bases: TGTGCCAGCAGCGCCCGAGGTGCTGAAGCTTTCTTT.

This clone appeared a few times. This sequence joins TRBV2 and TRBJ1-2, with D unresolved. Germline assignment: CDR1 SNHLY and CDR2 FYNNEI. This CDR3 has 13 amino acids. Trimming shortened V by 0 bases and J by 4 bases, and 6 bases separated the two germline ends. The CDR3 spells CASSEAQSYGYTF. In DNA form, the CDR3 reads TGTGCCAGCAGTGAAGCACAGAGCTATGGCTACACCTTC.

CDR3 nucleotides: TGTGCCAGCAGCCTCGTCGGAGCGGGGGGGACAGATACGCAGTATTTT. Its translation is CASSLVGAGGTDTQYF. This chain joins TRBV3-1 (or the pseudogene TRBV3-2) and TRBJ2-3, with TRBD2 identical over 10 bases. The germline CDR1 and CDR2 sequences are LGHDT and YNNKEL (reference sequence). With V trimmed by 4 bases and J by 3 bases, 7 bases remained unmatched. The CDR3 extends over 16 amino acids.